A single sample is the source of the 13 T cell receptor beta chains below, sequenced in a study of blood T cell repertoires in COVID-19. TCRdb keeps only in-frame clones here, not all; method: immunoSEQ multiplex PCR. Here the sample spans just under 65,000 clones, over 65% being singletons. Specimen: peripheral blood. Receptor source: a man aged 55-75 years with COVID-19, enrolled during active disease.

The V and J genes are TRBV4-1 and TRBJ1-1, with D tentatively TRBD1 (5 bases). Germline assignment: CDR1 MGHRA and CDR2 YSYEKL. The ends were cut back, 2 bases at V and 2 bases at J, with 12 bases in the middle. This CDR3 has 15 residues. CDR3 DNA: TGCGCCAGCAGCCAACTATTACAGGAAAACACTGAAGCTTTCTTT. This encodes CASSQLLQENTEAFF.

The chain has TRBV5-1 and TRBJ2-3; D remains unclear. Trimming cost V 3 bases and J 5 bases, with 10 bases left between them. The CDR3 extends over 13 amino acids. Germline lookup yields CDR1 SGHRS and CDR2 YFSETQ. The CDR3 DNA sequence: TGCGCCAGCAGCTCCGACATGGAAGATACGCAGTATTTT. Its protein product is CASSSDMEDTQYF.

This chain uses TRBV11-2 with TRBJ2-1, with a weak D call TRBD2 (7 bases). CDR3 length: 14 amino acids. V was trimmed by 4 bases and J by 4 bases, leaving 11 bases between them. CDR1 is SGHAT and CDR2 is FQNNGV in the germline V gene. In DNA, the CDR3 is TGTGCCAGCAGCTGGGGGGGGCAGTACAATGAGCAGTTCTTC. It yields the protein CASSWGGQYNEQFF.

The chain recombines TRBV11-2 with TRBJ2-7, with D perhaps TRBD1 (5 bases). V was pared by 5 bases and J by 7 bases, with 21 bases between. CDR1 and CDR2 from the germline V gene are SGHAT and FQNNGV. The CDR3 covers 15 residues. The CDR3 loop reads CASSPRDGRPGEQYF. CDR3 nucleotide sequence: TGTGCCAGCAGCCCTAGAGATGGCAGGCCAGGGGAGCAGTACTTC.

J is TRBJ1-6 and V is TRBV28; D unresolved. Germline CDR1 MDHEN, CDR2 SYDVKM. Trimming pared 10 bases from V and 11 bases from J, leaving 18 bases between. This CDR3 is built from 13 residues. The CDR3 DNA follows: TGTGCCATCAGAGATTATAGGGAGGCACCCCTCCACTTT. It yields the protein CAIRDYREAPLHF.

The rearrangement links TRBV9 to TRBJ2-2, with no clear D. The germline V gene has CDR1 SGDLS and CDR2 YYNGEE. V was trimmed by 1 base and J by 6 bases, leaving 7 bases between them. This CDR3 has 13 residues. This chain's CDR3 is CASSVWQSGELFF. The CDR3 DNA is TGTGCCAGCAGCGTATGGCAATCCGGGGAGCTGTTTTTT.

The chain recombines TRBV27 with TRBJ2-7; TRBD1 matches 7 bases. The V and J ends lost 4 bases and 2 bases, in that order; junction bases with no gene match: 14. Germline-derived CDR1 and CDR2 are MNHEY and SMNVEV (reference sequence). The CDR3 extends over 17 amino acids. The CDR3 DNA reads TGTGCCAGCAGTTCCGGACAGGTCCATCCCCGCCCCTACGAGCAGTACTTC. Translation: CASSSGQVHPRPYEQYF.

The chain recombines TRBV5-4 with TRBJ1-4; D gene uncertain. This CDR3 comprises 14 residues. Germline V gene sequence: CDR1 SGHNT, CDR2 YYREEE (reference sequence). V gave up 3 bases and J gave up 4 bases, with 10 bases separating them. The CDR3 region is CASSSDSFNEKLFF. The CDR3 DNA sequence: TGTGCCAGCAGCTCCGACTCTTTTAATGAAAAACTGTTTTTT.

CDR3 DNA: TGTGCCTGGAGTGCAGCGGGGGGGGATACGCAGTATTTT. Residues: CAWSAAGGDTQYF. The V call is TRBV30, the J call TRBJ2-3, with TRBD2 matching 10 bases. Unmatched junction bases numbered 1, after V lost 1 base and J lost 6 bases. The CDR3 covers 13 residues. CDR1 GTSNPN and CDR2 SVGIG come from the germline V gene (reference sequence).

This chain connects TRBV2 to TRBJ1-3; no clear D gene. V was pared by 2 bases and J by 4 bases, with 6 bases between. There are 13 residues in the CDR3. Germline V gives CDR1 SNHLY, CDR2 FYNNEI. CDR3 sequence reads: CASSERVGNTIYF. DNA for the CDR3: TGTGCCAGCAGTGAAAGAGTGGGAAACACCATATATTTT.

This CDR3 is CASSLSRDTHEKLFF. In DNA form, the CDR3 reads TGTGCCAGTAGTCTCAGCCGGGACACGCACGAAAAACTGTTTTTT. The rearrangement joins TRBV19 to TRBJ1-4; D may be TRBD1 (6 bases). The CDR3 contains 15 residues. Germline CDR1 LNHDA, CDR2 SQIVND (reference sequence). V dropped 5 bases and J dropped 8 bases, with 18 bases sitting between them.

V is TRBV18 and J is TRBJ1-2, with a possible D match to TRBD1 (6 bases). In germline, CDR1 is KGHSH, CDR2 LQKENI. The CDR3 covers 13 residues. V was shortened by 5 bases and J by 7 bases, with 14 bases between the two germline ends. CDR3 nucleotide sequence: TGTGCCAGCTCAAATACAGGGAGCGGTGGCTACACCTTC. It is translated as CASSNTGSGGYTF.

The rearrangement joins TRBV19 to TRBJ1-1; unclear D gene. The CDR3 length is 14 residues. Between the trimmed V and J ends, which lost 2 bases and 1 base, there was a span of 8 bases. The V gene's germline CDR1 is LNHDA and CDR2 SQIVND (reference sequence). The CDR3 spells CASSIPGWNTEAFF. CDR3 nucleotide sequence: TGTGCCAGTAGTATACCGGGGTGGAACACTGAAGCTTTCTTT.